These 15 T cell receptor beta chains share one sample of origin, sequenced in a study of blood T cell repertoires in COVID-19. Some clones are missing from TCRdb's copy, which holds only in-frame ones; the method was immunoSEQ multiplex PCR. The table has over 10,000 clones, 88% seen once. The specimen sequenced was peripheral blood. These receptors all stem from a human donor in a cohort sampled during active COVID-19.

This clone came up a few times. The V call is TRBV5-1, the J call TRBJ2-2, with 8 bases aligning to TRBD1. V was pared by 4 bases and J by 3 bases, with 8 bases of the junction left unmatched. CDR3 length: 16 amino acids. The germline gives CDR1 SGHRS, CDR2 YFSETQ. The CDR3 sequence is CASSTTSGGDTGELFF. CDR3 coding DNA: TGCGCCAGCAGCACGACGTCAGGGGGCGACACCGGGGAGCTGTTTTTT.

In this sample, this clone turned up once. The J gene is TRBJ2-1, the V gene TRBV6-2 or TRBV6-3, with 7 bases fitting TRBD1. CDR3 length: 16 amino acids. After removal of 6 bases from V and 15 bases from J, the junction contained 23 bases not matched to a gene. Germline CDR1 MNHEY, CDR2 SVGEGT. CDR3: CASSPISGTVKMGRFF. The CDR3 coding sequence is TGTGCCAGCAGCCCAATTTCCGGGACAGTAAAAATGGGACGGTTCTTC.

V gene TRBV10-3 combines with J gene TRBJ2-2; 9 bases map to TRBD2. This CDR3 has 18 amino acids. J gave up 8 bases and V 5 bases, and 18 bases lay outside the gene matches. The germline V gene encodes CDR1 ENHRY and CDR2 SYGVKD. The CDR3 DNA follows: TGTGCCATCAGTTCCCCGAAAGCTCCTAGCGGGACGAGTGGGGAGCTGTTTTTT. This sequence encodes CAISSPKAPSGTSGELFF.

The chain has TRBV5-4 and TRBJ2-5; the match to TRBD1 covers 7 bases. This CDR3 has 14 amino acids. Germline loops: CDR1 SGHNT, CDR2 YYREEE (reference sequence). V lost 2 bases to trimming and J lost 2 bases; unmatched junction nucleotides: 3. CDR3 amino acids: CASSLPGQQETQYF. CDR3 in DNA: TGTGCCAGCAGCTTACCGGGACAGCAAGAGACCCAGTACTTC. Complete variable domain (other parts from reference TRBV5-4 and TRBJ2-5): ETGVTQSPTHLIKTRGQQVTLRCSSQSGHNTVSWYQQALGQGPQFIFQYYREEENGRGNFPPRFSGLQFPNYSSELNVNALELDDSALYLCASSLPGQQETQYFGPGTRLLVL.

This clone was seen once. The rearrangement joins TRBV7-6 to TRBJ2-3; 12 bases align to TRBD2. Germline V gives CDR1 SGHVS, CDR2 FNYEAQ. Germline trimming cut 5 bases from V and 2 bases from J; bases unmatched to any gene: 5. The CDR3 consists of 16 residues. The CDR3 DNA is TGTGCCAGCAGCCCTAGCGGGAGGGCCGTCACAGATACGCAGTATTTT. Its translation: CASSPSGRAVTDTQYF.

In its sample, this clone was seen once. The rearrangement joins TRBV7-9 to TRBJ2-1; 12 positions agree with TRBD1. Looked up from germline, CDR1 is SEHNR and CDR2 is FQNEAQ (reference sequence). The length of the CDR3 is 14 residues. V lost 8 bases and J lost 8; bases outside the gene matches: 7. CDR3 region: CASLRGTGGHEQFF. CDR3 in DNA: TGTGCCAGCCTACGAGGGACAGGGGGCCATGAGCAGTTCTTC.

The gene calls are TRBV7-9 and TRBJ2-7, with unresolved D. Looked up from germline, CDR1 is SEHNR and CDR2 is FQNEAQ (reference sequence). The CDR3 loop spans 13 amino acids. The V gene lost 5 bases and the J gene lost 0 bases, with 8 bases spanning the gap. CDR3 protein: CASSGQVSYEQYF. For the CDR3, the DNA is TGTGCCAGCAGCGGGCAGGTCTCCTACGAGCAGTACTTC.

The CDR3 loop reads CASRGQGLRNTIYF. Written as DNA, the CDR3 is TGTGCCAGCAGAGGACAGGGTCTACGAAACACCATATATTTT. The chain links TRBV28 to TRBJ1-3, with 8 nucleotides matching TRBD1. V lost 6 bases, J lost 5 bases, and 6 bases stayed unmatched. Per the germline V gene, CDR1 is MDHEN and CDR2 is SYDVKM. The CDR3 totals 14 residues.

The chain is built from TRBV6-6 and TRBJ1-5; no firm D call. V was pared by 4 bases and J by 1 base, with 11 bases between. The V gene's germline CDR1 is MNHNY and CDR2 SVGAGI (reference sequence). The CDR3 consists of 15 residues. The CDR3 nucleotides are TGTGCCAGCAGTTCGTGGGCGATCAGCAATCAGCCCCAGCATTTT. Its translation is CASSSWAISNQPQHF.

V is TRBV7-8 and J is TRBJ1-5; D is undetermined. V was trimmed by 8 bases and J by 6 bases, leaving 17 bases between them. This CDR3 contains 14 residues. The germline CDR1 and CDR2 sequences are SGHVS and FQNEAQ. The CDR3 sequence is CASADSSPAQPQHF. The CDR3 DNA follows: TGTGCCAGCGCGGATTCATCCCCCGCTCAGCCCCAGCATTTT.

The gene calls are TRBV5-4 and TRBJ2-3; 13 nucleotides match TRBD2. V was clipped by 4 bases and J by 8 bases; unmatched bases: 4. The CDR3 has 14 amino acids. Per the germline V gene, CDR1 is SGHNT and CDR2 is YYREEE (reference sequence). Here the CDR3 DNA reads TGTGCCAGCAGCGGACTAGCGGGAGTCGGTACGCAGTATTTT. Residues: CASSGLAGVGTQYF.

This clone was seen only once. The CDR3 region is CASSVGGQNTEAFF. The CDR3 DNA sequence: TGTGCCAGCAGCGTAGGCGGTCAGAACACTGAAGCTTTCTTT. This sequence joins TRBV9 and TRBJ1-1; D is undetermined. The CDR3 has 14 residues. V lost 0 bases to trimming and J lost 1 base, with 7 bases between them. From germline, CDR1 is SGDLS and CDR2 YYNGEE.

This chain joins TRBV7-2 and TRBJ2-3; maybe TRBD2 (5 bases). Germline lookup yields CDR1 SGHTA and CDR2 FQGNSA. This CDR3 is 16 amino acids long. V was trimmed by 2 bases and J by 1 base, leaving 13 bases between them. As DNA, the CDR3 is TGTGCCAGCAGCTTACCTACTAGTTTCCGCACAGATACGCAGTATTTT. It translates to CASSLPTSFRTDTQYF.

V gene TRBV15 combines with J gene TRBJ2-7; D gene uncertain. Germline CDR1 and CDR2: LNHNV and YYDKDF (reference sequence). V lost 1 base and J lost 6, with 16 bases in between. This CDR3 region has 15 residues. CDR3 region: CATSRVKATSGEQYF. The CDR3 region has the DNA TGTGCCACCAGCAGAGTAAAGGCGACCTCGGGCGAGCAGTACTTC.

This clone has only a few counts. This rearrangement joins TRBV28 to TRBJ1-6; D is undetermined. CDR3 length: 14 residues. Germline assignment: CDR1 MDHEN and CDR2 SYDVKM. V lost 2 bases to trimming and J lost 5 bases, with 7 bases between them. CDR3 DNA sequence: TGTGCCAGCAGTTTACCACTGGATAATTCACCCCTCCACTTT. Translated: CASSLPLDNSPLHF.